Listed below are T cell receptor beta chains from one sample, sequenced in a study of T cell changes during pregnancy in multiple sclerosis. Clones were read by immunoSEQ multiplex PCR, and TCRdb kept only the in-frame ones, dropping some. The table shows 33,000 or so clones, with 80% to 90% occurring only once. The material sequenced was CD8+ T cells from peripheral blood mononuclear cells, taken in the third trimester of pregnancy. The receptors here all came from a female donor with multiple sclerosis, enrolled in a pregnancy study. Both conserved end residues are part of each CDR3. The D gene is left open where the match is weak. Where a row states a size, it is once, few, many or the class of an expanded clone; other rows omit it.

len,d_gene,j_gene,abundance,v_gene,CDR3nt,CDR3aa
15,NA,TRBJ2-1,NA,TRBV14,TGTGCCAGCAGCCCGGGGATCTCTTCCTACAATGAGCAGTTCTTC,CASSPGISSYNEQFF
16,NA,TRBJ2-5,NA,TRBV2,TGTGCCAGCAGTGAGGGGGCTAGAATGGGGCGAGAGACCCAGTACTTC,CASSEGARMGRETQYF
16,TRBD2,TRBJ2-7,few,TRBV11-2,TGTGCCAGCAGCGGACCGACTAGCGCAACCTCCTACGAGCAGTACTTC,CASSGPTSATSYEQYF
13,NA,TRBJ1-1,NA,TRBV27,TGTGCCAGCAGTTTCGGGGGGAACACTGAAGCTTTCTTT,CASSFGGNTEAFF
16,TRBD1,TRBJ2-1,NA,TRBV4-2,TGTGCCAGCAGCCAGATCCCAGGGGACAGGCGAACTATTCAGTTCTTC,CASSQIPGDRRTIQFF
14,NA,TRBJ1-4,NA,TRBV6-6,TGTGCCAGCACCGCCCAGGGTTCATATGAAAAACTGTTTTTT,CASTAQGSYEKLFF
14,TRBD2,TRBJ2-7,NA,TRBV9,TGTGCCAGCAGCGTAGGGACTAGCCCCCACGAGCAGTACTTC,CASSVGTSPHEQYF
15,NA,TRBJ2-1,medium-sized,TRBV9,TGTGCCAGCAGCCGCGGCCAGCGGAGCGACAATGAGCAGTTCTTC,CASSRGQRSDNEQFF
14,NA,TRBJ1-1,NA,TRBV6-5,TGTGCCAGCAGTAGCCAACAGACGAACACTGAAGCTTTCTTT,CASSSQQTNTEAFF
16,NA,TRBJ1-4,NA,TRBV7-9,TGTGCCAGCAGCCCTCTTGGGGGGGCGCGAAATGAAAAACTGTTTTTT,CASSPLGGARNEKLFF
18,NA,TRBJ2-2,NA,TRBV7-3,TGTGCCAGCAGCTCCCCGCGGGGGCAGGCAGGAGGGACCGGGGAGCTGTTTTTT,CASSSPRGQAGGTGELFF
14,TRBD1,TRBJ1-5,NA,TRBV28,TGTGCCAGCAGGCCAGGGACAGGGGATCAGCCCCAGCATTTT,CASRPGTGDQPQHF
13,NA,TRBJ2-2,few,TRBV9,TGTGCCAGCACGAGTGGAGACACCGGGGAGCTGTTTTTT,CASTSGDTGELFF
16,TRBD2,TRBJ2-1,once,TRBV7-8,TGTGCCAGCAGCTTATGGCCTAGCGGGAGCCCCGATGAGCAGTTCTTC,CASSLWPSGSPDEQFF
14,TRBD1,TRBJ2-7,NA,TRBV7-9,TGTGCCAGCAGCTCACAGGGGGCTTCCTACGAGCAGTACTTC,CASSSQGASYEQYF
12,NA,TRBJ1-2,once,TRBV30,TGTGCCTGGAGACAGGGAATGGTTGGCTACACCTTC,CAWRQGMVGYTF
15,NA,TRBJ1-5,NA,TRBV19,TGTGCCAGTAGTATAGATCAAGCCCGGTATCAGCCCCAGCATTTT,CASSIDQARYQPQHF
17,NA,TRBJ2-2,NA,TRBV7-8,TGTGCCAGCAGCTTACCGAAATCGAGGCCGAACACCGGGGAGCTGTTTTTT,CASSLPKSRPNTGELFF
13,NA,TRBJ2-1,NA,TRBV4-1,TGCGCCAGCAGCAAGCCCAATTACAATGAGCAGTTCTTC,CASSKPNYNEQFF
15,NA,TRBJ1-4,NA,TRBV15,TGTGCCACCAGCAGAGATCCGCTCGAAACCGAGAAACTGTTTTTT,CATSRDPLETEKLFF
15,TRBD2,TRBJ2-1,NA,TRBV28,TGTGCCAGCAGTTTAGGAACTAGCGCATACAATGAGCAGTTCTTC,CASSLGTSAYNEQFF